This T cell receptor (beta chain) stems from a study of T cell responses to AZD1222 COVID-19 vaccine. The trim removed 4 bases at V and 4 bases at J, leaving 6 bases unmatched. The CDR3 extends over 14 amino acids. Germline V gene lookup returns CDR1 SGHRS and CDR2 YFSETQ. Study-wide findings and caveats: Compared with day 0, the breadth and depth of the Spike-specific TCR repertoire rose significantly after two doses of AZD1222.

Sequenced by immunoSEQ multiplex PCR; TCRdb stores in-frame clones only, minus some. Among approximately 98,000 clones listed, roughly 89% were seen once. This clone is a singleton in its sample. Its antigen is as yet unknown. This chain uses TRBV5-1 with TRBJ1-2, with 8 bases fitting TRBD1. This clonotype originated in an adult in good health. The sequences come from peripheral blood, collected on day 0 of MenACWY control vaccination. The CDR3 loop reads CASSPGGSGYGYTF. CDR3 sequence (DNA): TGCGCCAGCAGCCCAGGGGGCAGTGGCTATGGCTACACCTTC.